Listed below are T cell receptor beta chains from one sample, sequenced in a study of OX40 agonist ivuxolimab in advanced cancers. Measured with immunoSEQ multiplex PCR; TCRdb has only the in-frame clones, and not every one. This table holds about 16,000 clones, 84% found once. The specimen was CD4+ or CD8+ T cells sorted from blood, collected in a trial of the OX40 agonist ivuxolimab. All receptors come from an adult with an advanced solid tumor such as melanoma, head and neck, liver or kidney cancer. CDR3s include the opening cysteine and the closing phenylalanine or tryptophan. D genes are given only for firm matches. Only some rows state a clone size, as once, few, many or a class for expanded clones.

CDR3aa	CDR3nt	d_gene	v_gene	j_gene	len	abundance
CASSPGTGFNEQFF	TGCGCCAGCAGCCCCGGGACAGGATTCAATGAGCAGTTCTTC	TRBD1	TRBV4-3	TRBJ2-1	14	NA
CASSLAALIEAFF	TGTGCCAGCAGCTTAGCAGCGCTCATCGAAGCTTTCTTT	NA	TRBV11-2	TRBJ1-1	13	NA
CASSLEGVAYNEQFF	TGTGCCAGCAGCTTGGAAGGGGTCGCCTACAATGAGCAGTTCTTC	NA	TRBV5-6	TRBJ2-1	15	NA
CASSSGGLETQYF	TGTGCCAGCAGCTCAGGTGGTCTGGAGACCCAGTACTTC	NA	TRBV7-9	TRBJ2-5	13	NA
CSVLKQGSNGELFF	TGCAGCGTCCTAAAACAGGGTTCCAACGGGGAGCTGTTTTTT	NA	TRBV29-1	TRBJ2-2	14	once
CASSGERGRVNGYTF	TGTGCCAGCAGCGGCGAACGGGGGCGGGTGAATGGCTACACCTTC	NA	TRBV5-6	TRBJ1-2	15	NA
CARTEGEQYF	TGTGCCAGGACCGAGGGCGAGCAGTACTTC	NA	TRBV6-6	TRBJ2-7	10	NA
CATSRQDIFNEQYF	TGTGCCACCAGCAGACAAGACATATTCAACGAGCAGTACTTC	NA	TRBV15	TRBJ2-7	14	NA
CASSLGANYEQYF	TGTGCCAGCAGTTTAGGGGCCAACTACGAGCAGTACTTC	NA	TRBV27	TRBJ2-7	13	NA
CASTPPGQGTYEQYF	TGTGCCAGCACCCCCCCCGGACAGGGGACCTACGAGCAGTACTTC	TRBD1	TRBV28	TRBJ2-7	15	NA
CASSGDTGELFF	TGTGCCAGCAGCGGGGACACCGGGGAGCTGTTTTTT	NA	TRBV7-9	TRBJ2-2	12	NA
CASSPVTANTGELFF	TGTGCCAGCAGTCCAGTAACCGCGAACACCGGGGAGCTGTTTTTT	NA	TRBV7-9	TRBJ2-2	15	NA
CASSQGDGRDEQFF	TGTGCCAGCAGCCAAGGGGACGGTCGGGATGAGCAGTTCTTC	NA	TRBV4-2	TRBJ2-1	14	NA
CASSQNLGALNTEAFF	TGCGCCAGCAGCCAAAACTTAGGAGCACTGAACACTGAAGCTTTCTTT	NA	TRBV4-1	TRBJ1-1	16	NA
CASSLGPGLAGPDTQYF	TGCGCCAGCAGCTTGGGCCCGGGACTAGCGGGGCCAGATACGCAGTATTTT	TRBD2	TRBV5-1	TRBJ2-3	17	NA
CASSQILTPRDGYTF	TGTGCCAGCAGCCAGATCTTGACACCTAGGGATGGCTACACCTTC	NA	TRBV7-9	TRBJ1-2	15	NA
CASSQDEGPAAGNTIYF	TGCGCCAGCAGCCAAGATGAGGGGCCCGCTGCTGGAAACACCATATATTTT	NA	TRBV4-1	TRBJ1-3	17	once
CASSFRQNYGYTF	TGTGCCAGCAGCTTTAGGCAGAACTATGGCTACACCTTC	NA	TRBV5-6	TRBJ1-2	13	NA
CATSLTRNSGNTIYF	TGTGCCACCAGCTTGACACGGAACTCTGGAAACACCATATATTTT	NA	TRBV15	TRBJ1-3	15	NA
CASSLTGSYNSPLHF	TGTGCCAGCAGTCTAACAGGGTCCTATAATTCACCCCTCCACTTT	NA	TRBV2	TRBJ1-6	15	NA
CASTDGAKNIQYF	TGTGCCAGCACGGATGGGGCCAAAAACATTCAGTACTTC	NA	TRBV2	TRBJ2-4	13	NA
CASSLASVDSGYEQYF	TGTGCCAGCAGCTTAGCTTCGGTGGACAGTGGCTACGAGCAGTACTTC	NA	TRBV7-2	TRBJ2-7	16	medium-sized
CASRLGLAGEETQYF	TGTGCAAGTCGCTTAGGACTAGCGGGAGAAGAGACCCAGTACTTC	NA	TRBV12-2	TRBJ2-5	15	NA
CSAGQGAEWNTEAFF	TGCAGCGCCGGACAGGGGGCAGAGTGGAACACTGAAGCTTTCTTT	TRBD1	TRBV29-1	TRBJ1-1	15	few
CASSQEAGETQYF	TGTGCCAGCAGCCAAGAAGCGGGGGAGACCCAGTACTTC	TRBD2	TRBV7-9	TRBJ2-5	13	NA
CASSQYRDDTGELFF	TGTGCCAGCAGCCAATACCGGGACGACACCGGGGAGCTGTTTTTT	NA	TRBV14	TRBJ2-2	15	NA
CASSEGQGLQETQYF	TGTGCCAGCAGCGAAGGACAGGGCCTACAAGAGACCCAGTACTTC	TRBD1	TRBV2	TRBJ2-5	15	NA
CASSTQNTEAFF	TGTGCCAGCAGCACCCAGAACACTGAAGCTTTCTTT	NA	TRBV13	TRBJ1-1	12	NA
CASSVTYEQYF	TGTGCCAGCAGCGTCACCTACGAGCAGTACTTC	NA	TRBV7-2	TRBJ2-7	11	NA
CASTTVSSNQPQHF	TGTGCCAGCACAACAGTCTCTAGCAATCAGCCCCAGCATTTT	NA	TRBV6-6	TRBJ1-5	14	NA
CAWESVGETQYF	TGTGCCTGGGAGTCGGTGGGAGAGACCCAGTACTTC	NA	TRBV30	TRBJ2-5	12	many
CASSSSGSKLAGYNEQFF	TGTGCCAGCAGCTCATCGGGTTCTAAGCTAGCGGGTTACAATGAGCAGTTCTTC	TRBD2	TRBV7-9	TRBJ2-1	18	once
CASRLGLAAYNEQFF	TGTGCCAGCCGACTCGGACTAGCGGCCTACAATGAGCAGTTCTTC	TRBD2	TRBV19	TRBJ2-1	15	NA
CASSPPGETQYF	TGTGCCAGCTCACCACCAGGGGAGACCCAGTACTTC	NA	TRBV18	TRBJ2-5	12	NA
CASSPLDRGLYEQYF	TGTGCCAGCAGCCCATTGGACAGGGGCCTCTACGAGCAGTACTTC	TRBD1	TRBV9	TRBJ2-7	15	once
CASRHVQSGTEAFF	TGTGCCAGCAGACATGTGCAATCGGGGACTGAAGCTTTCTTT	NA	TRBV7-8	TRBJ1-1	14	NA
CASSGQGALYEQYF	TGTGCCAGCAGCGGACAGGGGGCTTTATACGAGCAGTACTTC	TRBD1	TRBV2	TRBJ2-7	14	NA
CASSFRQDTGELFF	TGTGCCAGCAGTTTTCGACAGGACACCGGGGAGCTGTTTTTT	NA	TRBV28	TRBJ2-2	14	NA
CVHSAASGGANTGELFF	TGTGTCCATAGCGCGGCTAGCGGGGGCGCGAACACCGGGGAGCTGTTTTTT	NA	TRBV7-5	TRBJ2-2	17	NA
CASSPGGSHNEQFF	TGTGCCAGCAGCCCTGGGGGTAGCCACAATGAGCAGTTCTTC	NA	TRBV9	TRBJ2-1	14	once
CASRLATNTGELFF	TGTGCCTCAAGACTAGCGACGAACACCGGGGAGCTGTTTTTT	TRBD2	TRBV6-5	TRBJ2-2	14	NA
CASSKFNGVRGFRKLFF	TGTGCCAGCAGCAAATTTAATGGTGTCAGGGGATTCCGCAAACTGTTTTTT	NA	TRBV21-1	TRBJ1-4	17	NA